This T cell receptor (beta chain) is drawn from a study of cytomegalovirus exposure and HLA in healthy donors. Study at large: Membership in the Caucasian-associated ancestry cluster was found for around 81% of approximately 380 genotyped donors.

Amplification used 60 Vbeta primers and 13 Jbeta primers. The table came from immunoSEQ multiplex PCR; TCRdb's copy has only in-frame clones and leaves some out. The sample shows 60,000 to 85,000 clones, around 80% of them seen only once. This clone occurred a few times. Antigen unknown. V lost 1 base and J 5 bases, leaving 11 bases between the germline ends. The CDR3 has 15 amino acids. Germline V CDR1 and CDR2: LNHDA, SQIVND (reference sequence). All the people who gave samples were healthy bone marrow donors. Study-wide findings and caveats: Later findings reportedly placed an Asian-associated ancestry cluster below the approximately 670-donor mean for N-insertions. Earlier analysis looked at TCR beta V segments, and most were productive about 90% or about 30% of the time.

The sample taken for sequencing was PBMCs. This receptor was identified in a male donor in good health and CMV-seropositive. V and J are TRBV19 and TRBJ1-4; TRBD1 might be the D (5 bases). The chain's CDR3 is CASSIAGVRNEKLFF. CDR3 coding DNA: TGTGCCAGTAGTATAGCGGGGGTTCGAAATGAAAAACTGTTTTTT.